A single sample gave rise to the 28 T cell receptor beta chains below, sequenced in a study of PD-L1 blockade in urothelial cancer. The data were produced by immunoSEQ multiplex PCR, yet TCRdb's version contains in-frame clones alone and is incomplete. Of some 71,000 clones listed, about 88% are singletons. This specimen was PBMCs, taken around atezolizumab (anti-PD-L1) treatment. Every receptor here comes from a man aged 55 to 70 with urothelial cancer.

The chain is built from TRBV5-8 and TRBJ2-7; D is perhaps TRBD1 (6 bases). Germline CDR1 is SGHTS and CDR2 is YDEGEE. CDR3 length: 12 amino acids. With 4 bases removed from V and 6 bases from J, the gap between germline ends came to 11 bases. The CDR3 nucleotides are TGTGCCAGCAGCAGCACAGGGATCGAGCAGTACTTC. Translated: CASSSTGIEQYF. The entire variable domain, with the rest obtained from reference TRBV5-8 and TRBJ2-7, is as follows: EAGVTQSPTHLIKTRGQQATLRCSPISGHTSVYWYQQALGLGLQFLLWYDEGEERNRGNFPPRFSGRQFPNYSSELNVNALELEDSALYLCASSSTGIEQYFGPGTRLTVT.

In DNA form, the CDR3 reads TGTGCCTGGTCCGGGACAGGAAACACCATATATTTT. It is translated as CAWSGTGNTIYF. V is TRBV30 and J is TRBJ1-3, with a tentative D call TRBD1 (6 bases). The CDR3 is 12 residues long. V gave up 5 bases and J gave up 4 bases, with 9 bases separating them. Per germline, CDR1 GTSNPN and CDR2 SVGIG (reference sequence).

The rearrangement uses TRBV15 and TRBJ2-1, with 12 bases fitting TRBD1. In germline, CDR1 is LNHNV, CDR2 YYDKDF (reference sequence). CDR3 length: 16 residues. After removal of 5 bases from V and 9 bases from J, the junction contained 11 bases not matched to a gene. CDR3 sequence reads: CATSPNPGQGALEQFF. As DNA, the CDR3 is TGTGCCACCAGCCCCAACCCGGGACAGGGGGCTCTTGAGCAGTTCTTC.

Here the CDR3 reads CASTLGQGTDTQYF. CDR3 DNA sequence: TGTGCCAGCACCTTAGGACAGGGCACAGATACGCAGTATTTT. The rearrangement uses TRBV2 and TRBJ2-3; 7 bases line up with TRBD1. Germline values: CDR1 SNHLY, CDR2 FYNNEI. The V and J ends lost 7 bases and 1 base, in that order; junction bases with no gene match: 5. This CDR3 has 14 amino acids.

The chain employs TRBV4-1 and TRBJ2-7, with 7 bases fitting TRBD2. The junction had 11 bases not matched to a gene; V was cut back by 4 bases and J by 5 bases. Per germline, CDR1 MGHRA and CDR2 YSYEKL. CDR3 length: 15 amino acids. The CDR3 sequence: CASSPKGRESNEQYF. The CDR3 DNA sequence: TGCGCCAGCAGCCCCAAGGGGAGGGAGAGCAACGAGCAGTACTTC.

The chain couples TRBV2 to TRBJ2-5; TRBD1 matches at 8 bases. Germline CDR1 is SNHLY and CDR2 is FYNNEI. The CDR3 is made up of 15 amino acids. V lost 3 bases and J lost 5; bases outside the gene matches: 8. CDR3 bases: TGTGCCAGCAGTGACGAGGACAGGGTAAAGGAGACCCAGTACTTC. Its protein product is CASSDEDRVKETQYF.

The CDR3 loop is CASRKGAYEQYF. The CDR3 DNA sequence: TGCGCCAGCAGGAAAGGAGCCTACGAGCAGTACTTC. The chain links TRBV23-1 to TRBJ2-7; D unresolved. TRBV23-1 is an ORF; its function is uncertain. Trimming pared 6 bases from V and 2 bases from J, leaving 8 bases between. CDR3 length equals 12 residues.

This chain joins TRBV28 and TRBJ2-7, with 9 bases identical to TRBD2. This CDR3 has 16 amino acids. Germline V gives CDR1 MDHEN, CDR2 SYDVKM. V was pared by 6 bases and J by 1 base, with 10 bases of the junction left unmatched. CDR3 bases: TGTGCCAGCAGACGACCGACTAGCGGATTTTCCTACGAGCAGTACTTC. Translation: CASRRPTSGFSYEQYF.

This chain links TRBV5-1 with TRBJ2-2; 11 bases match TRBD1. The germline CDR1 and CDR2 sequences are SGHRS and YFSETQ. The CDR3 loop spans 16 amino acids. The trim removed 4 bases at V and 8 bases at J, leaving 10 bases unmatched. The CDR3 protein is CASSPPGTGGEGELFF. DNA of the CDR3: TGCGCCAGCAGCCCTCCCGGGACAGGGGGTGAGGGGGAGCTGTTTTTT. The full variable domain, its missing parts supplied by reference TRBV5-1 and TRBJ2-2, is KAGVTQTPRYLIKTRGQQVTLSCSPISGHRSVSWYQQTPGQGLQFLFEYFSETQRNKGNFPGRFSGRQFSNSRSEMNVSTLELGDSALYLCASSPPGTGGEGELFFGEGSRLTVL.

This chain links TRBV7-2 with TRBJ2-2; 8 bases map to TRBD1. V dropped 5 bases and J dropped 6; count of bases not matched to a gene: 5. CDR3 size: 14 residues. Germline V gives CDR1 SGHTA, CDR2 FQGNSA. As DNA, the CDR3 is TGTGCCAGCAGCACGGCAGGGGGCCCCGGGGAGCTGTTTTTT. Amino acids: CASSTAGGPGELFF.

This clone was observed once. The V gene is TRBV15, the J gene TRBJ2-5; 11 bases align to TRBD2. The germline CDR1 and CDR2 sequences are LNHNV and YYDKDF (reference sequence). With 5 bases clipped from V and 1 base from J, the junction kept 3 bases outside the gene matches. The CDR3 has 15 amino acids. As DNA, the CDR3 is TGTGCCACCAGCTCCGGGACTAGCGGCCAAGAGACCCAGTACTTC. Protein product: CATSSGTSGQETQYF. The variable domain in full, completed from reference TRBV15 and TRBJ2-5, reads DAMVIQNPRYQVTQFGKPVTLSCSQTLNHNVMYWYQQKSSQAPKLLFHYYDKDFNNEADTPDNFQSRRPNTSFCFLDIRSPGLGDTAMYLCATSSGTSGQETQYFGPGTRLLVL.

This clone was counted once. The V gene is TRBV6-6, the J gene TRBJ1-2; 9 bases match TRBD1. J lost 3 bases, V lost 11 bases, and 7 bases had no gene match. This CDR3 spans 13 amino acids. Germline CDR1 is MNHNY and CDR2 is SVGAGI (reference sequence). The CDR3 sequence: CAGTGGFYYGYTF. The CDR3 nucleotides are TGTGCCGGAACAGGGGGCTTCTACTATGGCTACACCTTC.

The chain uses TRBV5-1 and TRBJ2-3; 7 bases map to TRBD1. The CDR3 extends over 15 amino acids. V gave up 4 bases and J gave up 1 base; unmatched junction bases: 6. The germline gives CDR1 SGHRS, CDR2 YFSETQ. CDR3 region: CASSTGTARTDTQYF. Here the CDR3 DNA reads TGCGCCAGCAGCACCGGGACAGCCCGCACAGATACGCAGTATTTT.

This chain joins TRBV6-1 and TRBJ1-4; 7 positions match TRBD1. Germline-derived CDR1 and CDR2 are MNHNS and SASEGT. V was clipped by 5 bases and J by 7 bases; unmatched bases: 7. The CDR3 contains 14 residues. As DNA, the CDR3 is TGTGCCAGCAGTCGACAGGGATTCGGTGAAAAACTGTTTTTT. Translating gives CASSRQGFGEKLFF.

This chain links TRBV7-6 with TRBJ2-3, with D perhaps matching TRBD2 (5 bases). Trimming left V 4 bases short and J 5 bases short, with 16 bases between. The CDR3 is 15 residues long. The V gene's germline CDR1 is SGHVS and CDR2 FNYEAQ. As DNA, the CDR3 is TGTGCCAGCAGCTCTATAGAACGAGGGAAAGATACGCAGTATTTT. It specifies CASSSIERGKDTQYF.

The chain links TRBV11-2 to TRBJ1-4; D possibly corresponds to TRBD1 (5 bases). Trimming removed 1 base at V and 3 bases at J, with 18 bases between. Germline loops: CDR1 SGHAT, CDR2 FQNNGV. This CDR3 is 18 amino acids long. The CDR3 spells CASSLVGWGFSANEKLFF. The DNA of the CDR3 is TGTGCCAGCAGCTTAGTTGGTTGGGGCTTTTCGGCTAATGAAAAACTGTTTTTT.

This clone was seen once. V usage is TRBV18 and J usage is TRBJ2-1; D possibly corresponds to TRBD2 (7 bases). The germline CDR1 and CDR2 sequences are KGHSH and LQKENI. Trimming removed 1 base from V and 0 bases from J, with 13 bases in between. CDR3 size: 17 residues. DNA of the CDR3: TGTGCCAGCTCACCACTTGAGGGGGGGAGCTCCTACAATGAGCAGTTCTTC. It codes for CASSPLEGGSSYNEQFF.

This chain connects TRBV5-4 to TRBJ2-5, with D perhaps matching TRBD1 (5 bases). The CDR3 consists of 17 residues. The V end lost 5 bases, the J end lost 0 bases, and 20 bases lay between the germline ends. Germline loops: CDR1 SGHNT, CDR2 YYREEE (reference sequence). CDR3: CASSLPRGRANQETQYF. The CDR3 DNA sequence: TGTGCCAGCAGTTTACCTAGGGGCAGGGCCAACCAAGAGACCCAGTACTTC.

The V call is TRBV4-1, the J call TRBJ2-7; possibly TRBD2 for D (5 bases). Trimming left V 1 base short and J 3 bases short, with 7 bases between. From germline, CDR1 is MGHRA and CDR2 YSYEKL. This CDR3 is built from 13 residues. CDR3 bases: TGCGCCAGCAGCCAAGTGGGAGTCTACGAGCAGTACTTC. Translated, it gives CASSQVGVYEQYF.

J is TRBJ2-3 and V is TRBV27; 8 bases agree with TRBD2. This CDR3 is 15 amino acids long. Germline lookup yields CDR1 MNHEY and CDR2 SMNVEV (reference sequence). With 7 bases clipped from V and 1 base from J, the junction kept 7 bases outside the gene matches. This CDR3 reads CASKYSGVGTDTQYF. The CDR3 DNA reads TGTGCCAGCAAATATAGCGGGGTTGGCACAGATACGCAGTATTTT.

CDR3: CASSLAMGTATYGYTF. CDR3 bases: TGTGCCAGCAGCTTAGCGATGGGGACAGCAACCTATGGCTACACCTTC. The rearrangement links TRBV7-9 to TRBJ1-2; 7 positions agree with TRBD1. Per the germline V gene, CDR1 is SEHNR and CDR2 is FQNEAQ (reference sequence). The CDR3 is 16 residues long. The J segment lost 4 bases and the V segment lost 0 bases, leaving 8 bases of the junction unmatched.

V usage is TRBV4-2 and J usage is TRBJ2-3, with D possibly TRBD2 on 6 matching bases. Trimming cost V 3 bases and J 5 bases, with 18 bases left between them. The CDR3 is 16 amino acids. Germline CDR1 LGHNA, CDR2 YNFKEQ. CDR3: CASSQRVRDAGDTQYF. CDR3 nucleotide sequence: TGTGCCAGCAGCCAGCGGGTGCGGGACGCTGGAGATACGCAGTATTTT.

The rearrangement joins TRBV30 to TRBJ1-1; D is possibly TRBD1 (6 bases). Per germline, CDR1 GTSNPN and CDR2 SVGIG (reference sequence). The CDR3 totals 13 residues. The V and J ends lost 0 bases and 10 bases respectively, with 15 bases between them. Here the CDR3 DNA reads TGTGCCTGGAGTGTATATTCAGGGGCGGGAGCTTTCTTT. This codes for CAWSVYSGAGAFF.

The genes are TRBV10-3 and TRBJ2-3; 9 nucleotides match TRBD2. This CDR3 has 15 residues. CDR1 and CDR2 (germline): ENHRY, SYGVKD. The V gene end was trimmed by 6 bases and the J gene end by 2 bases; junction bases not matched to a gene: 6. In nucleotides, the CDR3 is TGTGCCATCAGATCGGGACTAGCCCCCACAGATACGCAGTATTTT. It codes for CAIRSGLAPTDTQYF.

This clone was observed once. V and J are TRBV5-1 and TRBJ2-3; 8 bases map to TRBD2. V shed 2 bases, J shed 0 bases, and the junction held 8 bases outside the gene matches. The CDR3 sequence is 17 residues long. The germline V gene has CDR1 SGHRS and CDR2 YFSETQ. CDR3 bases: TGCGCCAGCAGCTTACTGCCAGCGGGGGCTAGCACAGATACGCAGTATTTT. As protein: CASSLLPAGASTDTQYF. The entire variable domain, with the rest obtained from reference TRBV5-1 and TRBJ2-3, is as follows: KAGVTQTPRYLIKTRGQQVTLSCSPISGHRSVSWYQQTPGQGLQFLFEYFSETQRNKGNFPGRFSGRQFSNSRSEMNVSTLELGDSALYLCASSLLPAGASTDTQYFGPGTRLTVL.

This chain connects TRBV5-1 to TRBJ1-2; perhaps TRBD1 as D (5 bases). Germline loops: CDR1 SGHRS, CDR2 YFSETQ. With 3 bases removed from V and 4 bases from J, the gap between germline ends came to 16 bases. The CDR3 runs to 15 residues. Here the CDR3 reads CASSSEVGVGYGYTF. CDR3 DNA: TGCGCCAGCAGCTCAGAGGTAGGGGTCGGCTATGGCTACACCTTC. The whole variable domain, remainder taken from reference TRBV5-1 and TRBJ1-2, is KAGVTQTPRYLIKTRGQQVTLSCSPISGHRSVSWYQQTPGQGLQFLFEYFSETQRNKGNFPGRFSGRQFSNSRSEMNVSTLELGDSALYLCASSSEVGVGYGYTFGSGTRLTVV.

The chain couples TRBV5-1 to TRBJ2-7; 7 bases line up with TRBD1. This CDR3 comprises 15 residues. With V trimmed by 4 bases and J by 2 bases, 9 bases remained unmatched. Looked up from germline, CDR1 is SGHRS and CDR2 is YFSETQ. The CDR3 protein is CASSVTGLYPYEQYF. The CDR3 coding sequence is TGCGCCAGCAGCGTGACAGGGTTATACCCCTACGAGCAGTACTTC.

The V and J genes are TRBV25-1 and TRBJ2-7; weak D call: TRBD2 (6 bases). The V gene lost 6 bases and the J gene lost 0 bases, with 12 bases spanning the gap. This CDR3 spans 14 amino acids. Germline V gene lookup returns CDR1 MGHDK and CDR2 SYGVNS. CDR3 sequence: CASSQLGGSYEQYF. As DNA, the CDR3 is TGTGCCAGCAGCCAACTGGGGGGCTCCTACGAGCAGTACTTC.